The subject of this entry is one T cell receptor (beta chain). Its antigen remains unknown. The data were taken from a study of CD8+CD57+ T cells in acquired aplastic anemia. Turning to the study itself: Recorded DNA amounts for sorted CD4+ and CD8+ cells had an average of around 3.5 ug.

Template material for TCR beta VDJ and CDR3 profiling consisted of genomic DNA. TCRdb processed the reads anew with MiXCR; each CDR3 protein has one entry. This table holds 190,000 or so distinct CDR3 sequences, 61% found once. Trimming removed 3 bases at V and 0 bases at J, with 12 bases between. The CDR3 length is 16 residues. Germline CDR1 and CDR2: LNHDA and SQIVND (reference sequence). Study-level results: The same twenty-nine CD8+ CDR3 sequences occurred in patients and in controls. The study found no significant CD8+ Simpson's diversity difference between patients and controls.

The TCR was taken from a human donor in good health. The sample taken for sequencing was sorted CD4+, CD8+, or CD8+CD57+ T cells (not recorded which) from PBMCs. V usage is TRBV19 and J usage is TRBJ1-3; D gene unclear. The CDR3 DNA reads as TGTGCCAGTAGTATCCGGACGGGGAGCTCTGGAAACACCATATATTTT. It specifies CASSIRTGSSGNTIYF. Complete variable domain (other parts from reference TRBV19 and TRBJ1-3): DGGITQSPKYLFRKEGQNVTLSCEQNLNHDAMYWYRQDPGQGLRLIYYSQIVNDFQKGDIAEGYSVSREKKESFPLTVTSAQKNPTAFYLCASSIRTGSSGNTIYFGEGSWLTVV.